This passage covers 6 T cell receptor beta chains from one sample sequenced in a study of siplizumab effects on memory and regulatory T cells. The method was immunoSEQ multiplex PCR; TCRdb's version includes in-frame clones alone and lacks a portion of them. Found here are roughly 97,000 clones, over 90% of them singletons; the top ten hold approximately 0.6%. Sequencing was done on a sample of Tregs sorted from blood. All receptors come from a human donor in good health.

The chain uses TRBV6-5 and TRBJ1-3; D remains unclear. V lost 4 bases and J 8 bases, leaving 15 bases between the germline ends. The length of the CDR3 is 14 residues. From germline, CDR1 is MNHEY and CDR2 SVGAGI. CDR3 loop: CASSSAFRSDTIYF. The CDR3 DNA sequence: TGTGCCAGCAGTTCGGCCTTCAGATCAGACACCATATATTTT.

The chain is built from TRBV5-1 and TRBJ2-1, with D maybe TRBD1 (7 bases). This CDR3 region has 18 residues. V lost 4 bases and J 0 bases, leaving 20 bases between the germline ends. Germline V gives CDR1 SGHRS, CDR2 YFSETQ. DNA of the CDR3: TGCGCCAGCAGCCCGGCGGGACGCAGGGGGGCCTCCTACAATGAGCAGTTCTTC. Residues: CASSPAGRRGASYNEQFF. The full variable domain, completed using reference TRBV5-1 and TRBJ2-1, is KAGVTQTPRYLIKTRGQQVTLSCSPISGHRSVSWYQQTPGQGLQFLFEYFSETQRNKGNFPGRFSGRQFSNSRSEMNVSTLELGDSALYLCASSPAGRRGASYNEQFFGPGTRLTVL.

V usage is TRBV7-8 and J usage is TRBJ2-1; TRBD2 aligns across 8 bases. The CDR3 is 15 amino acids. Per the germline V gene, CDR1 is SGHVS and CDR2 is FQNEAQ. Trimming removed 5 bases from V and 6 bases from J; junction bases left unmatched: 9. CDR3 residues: CASSRAGTRINEQFF. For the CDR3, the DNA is TGTGCCAGCAGCCGGGCCGGGACTAGGATCAATGAGCAGTTCTTC.

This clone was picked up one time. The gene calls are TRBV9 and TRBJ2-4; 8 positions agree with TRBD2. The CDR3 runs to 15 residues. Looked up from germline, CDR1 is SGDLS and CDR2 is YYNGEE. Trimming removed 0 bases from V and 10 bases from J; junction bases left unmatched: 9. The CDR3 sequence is CASSVAGGPGQIQYF. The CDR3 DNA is TGTGCCAGCAGCGTAGCGGGAGGGCCAGGACAAATTCAGTACTTC.

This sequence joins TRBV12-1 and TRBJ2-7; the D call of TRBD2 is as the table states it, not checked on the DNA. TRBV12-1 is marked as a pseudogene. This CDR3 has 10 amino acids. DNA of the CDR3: TGTGCCAGCTTACTACACGAGCAGTACTTC. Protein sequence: CASLLHEQYF.

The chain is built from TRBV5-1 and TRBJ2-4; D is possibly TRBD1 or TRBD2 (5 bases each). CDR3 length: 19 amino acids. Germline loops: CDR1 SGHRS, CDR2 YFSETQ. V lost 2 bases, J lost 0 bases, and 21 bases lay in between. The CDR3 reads CASSLSGTAFSLAKNIQYF. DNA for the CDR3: TGCGCCAGCAGCTTAAGTGGGACCGCATTCTCCCTAGCCAAAAACATTCAGTACTTC. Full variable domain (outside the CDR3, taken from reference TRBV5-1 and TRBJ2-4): KAGVTQTPRYLIKTRGQQVTLSCSPISGHRSVSWYQQTPGQGLQFLFEYFSETQRNKGNFPGRFSGRQFSNSRSEMNVSTLELGDSALYLCASSLSGTAFSLAKNIQYFGAGTRLSVL.